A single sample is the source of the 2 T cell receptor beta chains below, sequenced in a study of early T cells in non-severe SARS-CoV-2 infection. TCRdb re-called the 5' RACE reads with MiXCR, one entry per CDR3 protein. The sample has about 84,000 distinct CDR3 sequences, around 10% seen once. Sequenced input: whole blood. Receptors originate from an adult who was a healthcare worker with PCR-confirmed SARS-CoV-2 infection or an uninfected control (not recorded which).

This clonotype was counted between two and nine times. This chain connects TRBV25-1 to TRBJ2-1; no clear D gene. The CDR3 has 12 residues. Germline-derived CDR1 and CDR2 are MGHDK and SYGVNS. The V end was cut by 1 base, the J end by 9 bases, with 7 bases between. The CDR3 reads CASSEWMGEQFF. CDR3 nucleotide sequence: TGTGCCAGCAGTGAATGGATGGGTGAGCAGTTCTTC.

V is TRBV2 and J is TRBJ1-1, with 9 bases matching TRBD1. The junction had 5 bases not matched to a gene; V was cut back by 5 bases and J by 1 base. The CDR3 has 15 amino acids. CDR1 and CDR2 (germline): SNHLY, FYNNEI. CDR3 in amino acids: CASSLRDRANTEAFF. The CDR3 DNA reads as TGTGCCAGCAGTCTCCGGGACAGGGCGAACACTGAAGCTTTCTTT.